This TCR beta chain was sequenced during a study of T cell responses to AZD1222 COVID-19 vaccine (dated by TCRdb to 2020 to 2022). Background for the entire study: A total of 233 trial participants underwent TCR sequencing, of whom 200 to 220 had received two doses of AZD1222 and around 25 had received two doses of the MenACWY control vaccine. Enrollment into the trials was organized by age into subgroups of 18-55, 56-69 and 70-plus years, and those subgroups contained around 150, 28 and 57 TCR-sequenced participants, respectively. Findings and caveats that apply to the study as a whole: Epitopes outside the regions mutated in the B.1.351 and B.1.1.7 variants were reportedly recognized by nearly half of the unique spike-specific TCRs. Only six AZD1222 recipients were SARS-CoV-2 seropositive at baseline, limiting conclusions about previously exposed vaccinees. After two AZD1222 doses, both the breadth and the depth of spike-specific TCRs were significantly higher than at day 0 and than in MenACWY recipients. Most participants were white British and females outnumbered males, and the authors suggested that clonal diversity may have been underestimated. No day 14 peak-response samples were available, so repertoires were characterized only after the peak T cell response. CD4 TCRs associated with the vaccine covered the entire spike protein, and the dominant responses were in regions 160-218 and 743-854. In the small 56-69-year group, the increase in depth fell short of significance, most likely because of low power.

The time point label on this specimen signifies: about 28 days (+/-7) after the second vaccine dose. AZD1222 recipients whose second dose came at about 4 weeks and those whose second dose came at about 12 weeks were combined into one group, since spike-specific TCR depth and breadth did not differ between the two schedules. The vaccinee samples were drawn from two UK trials, COV001 and COV002, one of which was a single-blind randomized controlled phase 2/3 trial testing AZD1222 (ChAdOx1 nCoV-19) in healthy adults. For TCRbeta chain sequencing, PBMC samples from trial participants were taken at day 0 and at day 28 after the second dose. About this clone: Its antigen remains unidentified. One base away there is no much larger clone; base qualities are not given.

The CDR3 regions of human TCRbeta chains were analyzed by immunosequencing. In the original analysis: Repertoire TCRs were matched against a reference library of SARS-CoV-2-specific TCRs generated with the MIRA antigen-specificity platform. Breadth meant the fraction of unique TCRs that were SARS-CoV-2-associated, whereas depth meant the fraction of total T cells that were SARS-CoV-2-associated. Using the MIRA data, each spike-specific TCR was assigned both to the spike region to which the TCR was reactive and to a CD4 or CD8 class. Log10-transformed breadth and depth values were compared by one-way ANOVA with Sidak's multiple comparisons tests. This immuneACCESS table, as held by TCRdb, lists in-frame sequences with V and J called but not all clones. Of the missing ones, under half trace to an unresolved V gene in checked studies; the others have no known cause. The V and J calls and the clone size are those of that table, but D and trimming were determined from the DNA. This sample lists 160,000 or so clones; 85% to 95% were detected once. Of the sample, roughly 1.6% falls within the top ten clones.

CDR1 and CDR2 are read off the germline V gene as SGHNT and YENEEA. V is shortened by 1 base, J by 6 bases, and the region joining them spans 13 bases. From the cysteine through the phenylalanine, the CDR3 covers 16 amino acids. Here the CDR3 DNA is all that survives: 48 bases in frame from base 1. This chain is built from TRBV11-3 and TRBJ1-6, with no confident D gene call. This sequence originates from an adult who received the AZD1222 COVID-19 vaccine. Source: peripheral blood, taken 28 days after the second AZD1222 dose. The CDR3 in this case is CASSLGAGEANSPLHF. The sequenced DNA: TGTGCCAGCAGCTTAGGAGCAGGTGAGGCTAATTCACCCCTCCACTTT.